Sequencing of this T cell receptor (beta chain) was carried out in a study of CD8+ T cells in alopecia areata. The treatment denotes: oral pan-JAK inhibitor, 5-10 mg twice daily. From alopecia areata patients, lesional scalp punch biopsies and peripheral blood were collected. The researchers isolated CD4+ and CD8+ T cells from PBMCs by sorting. Germline V CDR1 and CDR2: SNHLY, FYNNEI. The CDR3 length is 15 residues. V was pared by 4 bases and J by 2 bases, with 7 bases of the junction left unmatched. This clone was observed a few times. Its antigen remains unknown. Findings and caveats of the study: More clonal than normal scalp was lesional scalp, particularly alopecia totalis/universalis. Persistence during tofacitinib was seen for many expanded lesional clones in scalp and blood.

Once RNA had been extracted, it was reverse transcribed into cDNA to act as the sequencing template. Repertoires were generated with immunoSEQ multiplex PCR, while TCRdb's copy carries only in-frame clones and drops some. The table includes under 250,000 clones, about 58% detected once. The rearrangement links TRBV2 to TRBJ1-1; 7 bases are a match to TRBD1. Material: CD4+ T cells sorted from blood, obtained at week 4, from a patient treated with tofacitinib. The clonotype was recovered from a human donor with alopecia areata. The CDR3 DNA is TGTGCCAGCAGTGGACAGGGAGGTAGAAACACTGAAGCTTTCTTT. Translated: CASSGQGGRNTEAFF.